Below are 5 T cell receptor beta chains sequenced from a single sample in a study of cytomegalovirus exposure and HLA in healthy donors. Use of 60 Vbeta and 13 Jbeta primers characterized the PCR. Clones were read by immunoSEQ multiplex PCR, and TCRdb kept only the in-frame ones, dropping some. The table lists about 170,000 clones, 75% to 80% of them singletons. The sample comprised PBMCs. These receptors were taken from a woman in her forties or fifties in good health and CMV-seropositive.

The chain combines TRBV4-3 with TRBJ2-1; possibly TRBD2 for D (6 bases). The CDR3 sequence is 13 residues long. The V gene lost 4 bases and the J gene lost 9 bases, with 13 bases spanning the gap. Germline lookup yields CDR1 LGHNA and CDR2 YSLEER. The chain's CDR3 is CASSLAVLAEQFF. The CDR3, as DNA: TGCGCCAGCAGCCTAGCGGTCTTGGCTGAGCAGTTCTTC.

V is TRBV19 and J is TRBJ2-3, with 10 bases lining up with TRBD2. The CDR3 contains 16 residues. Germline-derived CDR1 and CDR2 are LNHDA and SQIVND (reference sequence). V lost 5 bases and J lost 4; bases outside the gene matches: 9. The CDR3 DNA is TGTGCCAGTAGTTCCCTGAGCGGGGGGGCCGCAGATACGCAGTATTTT. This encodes CASSSLSGGAADTQYF.

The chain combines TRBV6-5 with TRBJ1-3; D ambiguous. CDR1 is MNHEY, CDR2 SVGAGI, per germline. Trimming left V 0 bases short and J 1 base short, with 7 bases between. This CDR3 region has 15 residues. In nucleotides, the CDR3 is TGTGCCAGCAGTTACTCGAGAGGGTCTGGAAACACCATATATTTT. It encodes CASSYSRGSGNTIYF.

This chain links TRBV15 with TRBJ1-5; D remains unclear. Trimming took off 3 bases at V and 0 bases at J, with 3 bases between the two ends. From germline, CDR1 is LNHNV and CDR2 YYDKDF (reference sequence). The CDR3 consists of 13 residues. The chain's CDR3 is CATSSLSNQPQHF. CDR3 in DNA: TGTGCCACCAGCAGTCTTAGCAATCAGCCCCAGCATTTT. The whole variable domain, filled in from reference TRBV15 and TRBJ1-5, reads DAMVIQNPRYQVTQFGKPVTLSCSQTLNHNVMYWYQQKSSQAPKLLFHYYDKDFNNEADTPDNFQSRRPNTSFCFLDIRSPGLGDTAMYLCATSSLSNQPQHFGDGTRLSIL.

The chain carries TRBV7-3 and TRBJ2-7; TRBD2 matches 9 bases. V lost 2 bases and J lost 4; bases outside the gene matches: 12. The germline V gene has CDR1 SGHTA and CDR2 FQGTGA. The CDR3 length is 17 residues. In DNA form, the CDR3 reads TGTGCCAGCAGCTTATTCCCGACTGCGGGAGGGGAATACGAGCAGTACTTC. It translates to CASSLFPTAGGEYEQYF. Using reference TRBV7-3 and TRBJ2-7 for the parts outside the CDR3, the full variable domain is GAGVSQTPSNKVTEKGKYVELRCDPISGHTALYWYRQSLGQGPEFLIYFQGTGAADDSGLPNDRFFAVRPEGSVSTLKIQRTERGDSAVYLCASSLFPTAGGEYEQYFGPGTRLTVT.